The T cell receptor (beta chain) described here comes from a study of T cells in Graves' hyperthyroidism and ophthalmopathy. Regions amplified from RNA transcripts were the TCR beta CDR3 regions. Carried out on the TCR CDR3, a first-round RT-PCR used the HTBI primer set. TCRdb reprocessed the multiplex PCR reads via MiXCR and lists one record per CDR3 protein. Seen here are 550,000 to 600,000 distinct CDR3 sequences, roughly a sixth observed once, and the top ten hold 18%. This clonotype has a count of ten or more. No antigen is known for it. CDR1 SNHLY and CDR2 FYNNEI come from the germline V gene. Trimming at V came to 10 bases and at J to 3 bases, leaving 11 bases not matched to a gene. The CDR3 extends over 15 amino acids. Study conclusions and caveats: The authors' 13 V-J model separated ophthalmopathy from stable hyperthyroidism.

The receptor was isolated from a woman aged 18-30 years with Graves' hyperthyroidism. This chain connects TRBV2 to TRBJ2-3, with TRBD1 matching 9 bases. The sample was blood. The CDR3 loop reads CATRDRASGTDTQYF. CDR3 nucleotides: TGTGCCACCCGGGACAGGGCCTCCGGGACAGATACGCAGTATTTT.